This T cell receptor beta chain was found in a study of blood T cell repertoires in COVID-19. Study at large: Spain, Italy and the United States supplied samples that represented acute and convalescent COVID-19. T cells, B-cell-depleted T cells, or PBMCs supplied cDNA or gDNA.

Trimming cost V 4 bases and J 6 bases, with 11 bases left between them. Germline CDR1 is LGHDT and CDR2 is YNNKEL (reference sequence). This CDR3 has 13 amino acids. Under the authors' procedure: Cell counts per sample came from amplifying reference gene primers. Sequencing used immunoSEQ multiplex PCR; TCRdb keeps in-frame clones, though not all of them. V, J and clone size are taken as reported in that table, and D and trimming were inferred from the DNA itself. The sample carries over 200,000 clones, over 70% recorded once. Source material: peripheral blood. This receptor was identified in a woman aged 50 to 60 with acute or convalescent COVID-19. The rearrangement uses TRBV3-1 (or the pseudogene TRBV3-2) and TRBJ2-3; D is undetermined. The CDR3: CASSPSDLDTQYF. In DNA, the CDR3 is TGTGCCAGCAGCCCCAGTGACTTGGATACGCAGTATTTT.